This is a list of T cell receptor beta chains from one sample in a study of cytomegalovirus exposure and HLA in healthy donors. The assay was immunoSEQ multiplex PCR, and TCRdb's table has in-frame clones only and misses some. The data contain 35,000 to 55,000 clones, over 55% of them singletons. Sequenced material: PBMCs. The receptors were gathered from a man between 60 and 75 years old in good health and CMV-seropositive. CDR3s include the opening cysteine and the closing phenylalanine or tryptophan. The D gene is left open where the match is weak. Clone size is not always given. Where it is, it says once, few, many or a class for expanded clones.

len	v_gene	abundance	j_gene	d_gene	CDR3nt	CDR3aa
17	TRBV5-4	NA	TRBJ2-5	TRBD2	TGTGCCAGCAGCTTGGGCCCTGAAACTAGCGGACAAGAGACCCAGTACTTC	CASSLGPETSGQETQYF
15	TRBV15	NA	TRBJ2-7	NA	TGTGCCACCAGCAGATCGGCGGTTAGCTCCTACGAGCAGTACTTC	CATSRSAVSSYEQYF
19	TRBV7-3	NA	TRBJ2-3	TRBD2	TGTGCCAGCAGCTTAACTCTGAGTAGCGGGAGCGGGAGGGAAGATACGCAGTATTTT	CASSLTLSSGSGREDTQYF
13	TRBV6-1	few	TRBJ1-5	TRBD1	TGTGCCAGCAGTACGACAGGGCTCCAGCCCCAGCATTTT	CASSTTGLQPQHF
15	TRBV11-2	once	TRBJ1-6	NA	TGTGCCAGCAGCTTAGTACAGGCTTTTGCTTCACCCCTCCACTTT	CASSLVQAFASPLHF
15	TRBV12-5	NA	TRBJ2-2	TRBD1	TGTGCTAGTGGTTTGCTTTTCGACAGGGCGGGGGAGCTGTTTTTT	CASGLLFDRAGELFF
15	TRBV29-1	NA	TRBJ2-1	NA	TGCAGCGTTTTCCCCACCGCGGGGCGAGACAATGAGCAGTTCTTC	CSVFPTAGRDNEQFF
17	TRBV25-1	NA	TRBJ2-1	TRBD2	TGTGCCAGCAGTGGCTCTCCTAGCGGGAGGGTCTACAATGAGCAGTTCTTC	CASSGSPSGRVYNEQFF
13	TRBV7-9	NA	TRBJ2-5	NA	TGTGCCAGCAGCGAAACAGGAGCAGGGACCCAGTACTTC	CASSETGAGTQYF
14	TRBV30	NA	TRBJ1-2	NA	TGTGCCTGGATATCTCCAGGGGTCCCTCATGGCTACACCTTC	CAWISPGVPHGYTF
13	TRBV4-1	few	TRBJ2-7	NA	TGCGCCAGCAGCCAAGTAGCTTCCTACGAGCAGTACTTC	CASSQVASYEQYF
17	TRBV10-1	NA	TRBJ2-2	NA	TGCGCCAGCAGTGACCCACCCGGGACACCCAACACCGGGGAGCTGTTTTTT	CASSDPPGTPNTGELFF
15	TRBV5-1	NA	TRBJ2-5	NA	TGCGCCAGCACCATCGGCCACTCGGGCCAAGAGACCCAGTACTTC	CASTIGHSGQETQYF
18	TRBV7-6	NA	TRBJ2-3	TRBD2	TGTGCCAGCAGCACGCCAAATACTAGCGGGAGGCTGGCGGCCGGGCAGTATTTT	CASSTPNTSGRLAAGQYF
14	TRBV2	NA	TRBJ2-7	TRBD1	TGTGCCAGCAACGCAGACAGGGGGTCGTACGAGCAGTACTTC	CASNADRGSYEQYF
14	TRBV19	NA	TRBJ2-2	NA	TGTGCCAGTACCTGGAGGCGTACCACCGGGGAGCTGTTTTTT	CASTWRRTTGELFF